This TCR beta chain is from a study of blood T cells in healthy people across ages. There are a few counts of this clonotype. Its antigen is unidentified. Germline V lookup: CDR1 SGHRS, CDR2 YFSETQ. There are 15 residues in the CDR3. Between the trimmed V and J ends, which lost 0 bases and 8 bases, there was a span of 17 bases. For the second PCR, which ran for roughly 7 to 11 cycles, a sample-barcoded 5' primer and a J-beta primer mix were used. MiXCR, applied by TCRdb to the 5' RACE reads, yields one record per CDR3 protein. The sample carries about 1.6 million distinct CDR3 sequences, about 31% recorded once. Study conclusions and caveats: Because sorting was not performed, PBMCs prevented conclusive naive versus antigen-experienced comparison. Comparison with aged donors showed that long-lived donors had more naive CD4+ cells and higher diversity.

Sequenced input: blood. The source is a woman in her 30s in good health. The chain carries TRBV5-1 and TRBJ1-2; TRBD1 might be the D (6 bases). In nucleotides, the CDR3 is TGCGCCAGCAGCTTGGCGGCACAGGGCGGCTACGGCTACACCTTC. This gives the protein CASSLAAQGGYGYTF.